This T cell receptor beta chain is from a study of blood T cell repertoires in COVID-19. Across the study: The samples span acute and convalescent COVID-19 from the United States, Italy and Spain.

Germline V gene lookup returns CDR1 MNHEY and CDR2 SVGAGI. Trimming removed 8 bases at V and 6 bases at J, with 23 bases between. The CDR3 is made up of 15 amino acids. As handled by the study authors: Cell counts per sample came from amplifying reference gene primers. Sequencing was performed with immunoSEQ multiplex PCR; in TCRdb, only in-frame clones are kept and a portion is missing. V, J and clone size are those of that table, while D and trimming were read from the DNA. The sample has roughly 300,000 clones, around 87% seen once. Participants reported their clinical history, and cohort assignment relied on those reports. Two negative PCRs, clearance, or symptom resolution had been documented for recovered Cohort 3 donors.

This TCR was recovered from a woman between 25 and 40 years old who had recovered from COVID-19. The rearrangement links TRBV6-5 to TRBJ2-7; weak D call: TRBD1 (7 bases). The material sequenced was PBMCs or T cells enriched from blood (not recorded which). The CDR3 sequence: CASSRGAGRGSEQYF. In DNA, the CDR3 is TGTGCCAGCTCCAGGGGGGCAGGAAGGGGTAGCGAGCAGTACTTC.